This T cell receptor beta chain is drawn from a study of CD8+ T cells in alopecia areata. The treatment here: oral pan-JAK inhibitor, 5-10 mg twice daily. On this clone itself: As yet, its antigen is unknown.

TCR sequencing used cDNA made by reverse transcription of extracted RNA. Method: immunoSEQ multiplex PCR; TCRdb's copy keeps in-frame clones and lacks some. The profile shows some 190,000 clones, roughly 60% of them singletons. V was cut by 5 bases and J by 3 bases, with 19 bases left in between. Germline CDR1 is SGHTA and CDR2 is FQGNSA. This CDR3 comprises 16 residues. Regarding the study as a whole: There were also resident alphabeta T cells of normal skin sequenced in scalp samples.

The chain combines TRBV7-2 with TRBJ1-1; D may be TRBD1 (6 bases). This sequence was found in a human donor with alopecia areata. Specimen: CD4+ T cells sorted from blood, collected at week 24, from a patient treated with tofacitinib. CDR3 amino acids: CASSAGAGVVYTEAFF. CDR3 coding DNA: TGTGCCAGCAGCGCCGGAGCAGGGGTTGTCTACACTGAAGCTTTCTTT.